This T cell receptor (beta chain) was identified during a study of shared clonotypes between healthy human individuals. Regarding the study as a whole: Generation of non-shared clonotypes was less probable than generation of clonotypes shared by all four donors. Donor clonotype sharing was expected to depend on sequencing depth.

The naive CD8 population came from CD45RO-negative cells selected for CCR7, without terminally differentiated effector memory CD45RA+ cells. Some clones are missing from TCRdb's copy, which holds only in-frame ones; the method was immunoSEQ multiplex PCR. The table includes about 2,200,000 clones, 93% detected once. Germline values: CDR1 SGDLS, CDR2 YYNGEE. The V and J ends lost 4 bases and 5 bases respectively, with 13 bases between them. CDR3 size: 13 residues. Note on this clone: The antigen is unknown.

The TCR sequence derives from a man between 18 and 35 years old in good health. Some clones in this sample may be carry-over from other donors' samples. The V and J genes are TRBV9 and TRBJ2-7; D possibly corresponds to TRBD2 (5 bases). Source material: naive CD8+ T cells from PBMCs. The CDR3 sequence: CASSFTGSHEQYF. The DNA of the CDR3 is TGTGCCAGCAGCTTTACGGGGTCCCACGAGCAGTACTTC.